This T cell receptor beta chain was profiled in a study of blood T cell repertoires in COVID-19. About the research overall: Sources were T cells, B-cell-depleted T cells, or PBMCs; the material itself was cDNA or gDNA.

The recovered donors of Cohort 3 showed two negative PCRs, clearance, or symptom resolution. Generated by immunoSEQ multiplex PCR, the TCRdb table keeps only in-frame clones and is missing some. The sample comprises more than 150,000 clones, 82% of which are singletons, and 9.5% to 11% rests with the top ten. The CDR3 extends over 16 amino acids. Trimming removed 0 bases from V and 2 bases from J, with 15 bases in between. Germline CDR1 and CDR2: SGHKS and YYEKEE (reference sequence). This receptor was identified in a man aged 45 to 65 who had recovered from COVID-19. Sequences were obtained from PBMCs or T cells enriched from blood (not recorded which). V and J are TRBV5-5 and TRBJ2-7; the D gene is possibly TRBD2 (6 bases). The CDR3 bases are TGTGCCAGCAGCTTGGCCGGGGCGGGAACCACCTACGAGCAGTACTTC. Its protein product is CASSLAGAGTTYEQYF.